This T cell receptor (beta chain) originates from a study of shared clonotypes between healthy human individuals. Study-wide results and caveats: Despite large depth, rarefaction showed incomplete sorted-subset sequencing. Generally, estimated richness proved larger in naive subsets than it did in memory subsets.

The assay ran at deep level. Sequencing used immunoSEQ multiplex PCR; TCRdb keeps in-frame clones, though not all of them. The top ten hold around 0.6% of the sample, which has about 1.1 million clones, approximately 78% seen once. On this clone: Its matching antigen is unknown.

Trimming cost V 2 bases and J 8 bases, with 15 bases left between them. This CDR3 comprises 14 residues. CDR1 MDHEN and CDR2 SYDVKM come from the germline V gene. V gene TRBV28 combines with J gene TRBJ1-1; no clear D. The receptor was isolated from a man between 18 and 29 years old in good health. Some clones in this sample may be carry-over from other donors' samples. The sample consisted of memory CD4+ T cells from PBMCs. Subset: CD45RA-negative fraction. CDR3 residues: CASSLPYPDREAFF. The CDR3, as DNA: TGTGCCAGCAGTTTACCCTATCCGGATAGAGAAGCTTTCTTT.